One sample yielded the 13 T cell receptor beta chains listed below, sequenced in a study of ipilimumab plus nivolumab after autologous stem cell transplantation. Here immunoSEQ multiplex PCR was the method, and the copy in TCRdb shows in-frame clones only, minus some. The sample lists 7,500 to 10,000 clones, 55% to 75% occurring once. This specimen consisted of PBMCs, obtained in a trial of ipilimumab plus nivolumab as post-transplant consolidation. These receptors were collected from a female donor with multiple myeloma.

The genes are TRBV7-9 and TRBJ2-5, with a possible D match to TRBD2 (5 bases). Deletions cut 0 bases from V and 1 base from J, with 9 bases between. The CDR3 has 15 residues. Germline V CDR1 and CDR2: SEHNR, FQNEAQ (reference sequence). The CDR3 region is CASSLAGDPQETQYF. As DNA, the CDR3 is TGTGCCAGCAGCTTAGCGGGAGACCCCCAAGAGACCCAGTACTTC.

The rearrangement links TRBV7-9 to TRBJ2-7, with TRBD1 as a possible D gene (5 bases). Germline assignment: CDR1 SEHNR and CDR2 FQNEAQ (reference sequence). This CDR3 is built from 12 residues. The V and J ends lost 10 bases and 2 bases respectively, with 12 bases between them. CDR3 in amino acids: CATDSLTYEQYF. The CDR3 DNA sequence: TGTGCCACCGACAGCCTAACCTACGAGCAGTACTTC.

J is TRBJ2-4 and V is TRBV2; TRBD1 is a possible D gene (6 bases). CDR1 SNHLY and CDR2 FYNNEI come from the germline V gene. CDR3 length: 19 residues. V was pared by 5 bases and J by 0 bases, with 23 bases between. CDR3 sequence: CASSMPYLTGPLAKNIQYF. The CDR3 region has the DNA TGTGCCAGCAGTATGCCGTACCTGACAGGCCCCCTAGCCAAAAACATTCAGTACTTC.

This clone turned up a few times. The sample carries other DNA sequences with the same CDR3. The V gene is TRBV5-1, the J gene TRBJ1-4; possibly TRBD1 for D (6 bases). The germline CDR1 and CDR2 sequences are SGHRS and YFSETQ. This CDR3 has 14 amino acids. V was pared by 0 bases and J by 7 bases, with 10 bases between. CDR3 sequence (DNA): TGCGCCAGCAGCTTGGCGGGGGCCGGTGAAAAACTGTTTTTT. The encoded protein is CASSLAGAGEKLFF.

CDR3 in DNA: TGCGCCAGCAGCGGCGGGACAGTTGGATCGGGAGGTGTCTCTGGAAACACCATATATTTT. This codes for CASSGGTVGSGGVSGNTIYF. This chain connects TRBV5-1 to TRBJ1-3; 7 bases are a match to TRBD1. Germline-derived CDR1 and CDR2 are SGHRS and YFSETQ. The CDR3 length is 20 residues. Losses at the gene ends were 4 bases for V and 0 bases for J; bases not matched to a gene: 19.

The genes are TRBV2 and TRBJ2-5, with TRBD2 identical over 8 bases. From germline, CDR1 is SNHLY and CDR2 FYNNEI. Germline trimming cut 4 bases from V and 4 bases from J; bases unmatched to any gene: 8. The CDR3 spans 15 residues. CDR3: CASSALKAGAETQYF. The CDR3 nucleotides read TGTGCCAGCAGTGCCCTCAAAGCGGGAGCAGAGACCCAGTACTTC. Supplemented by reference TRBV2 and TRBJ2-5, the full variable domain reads EPEVTQTPSHQVTQMGQEVILRCVPISNHLYFYWYRQILGQKVEFLVSFYNNEISEKSEIFDDQFSVERPDGSNFTLKIRSTKLEDSAMYFCASSALKAGAETQYFGPGTRLLVL.

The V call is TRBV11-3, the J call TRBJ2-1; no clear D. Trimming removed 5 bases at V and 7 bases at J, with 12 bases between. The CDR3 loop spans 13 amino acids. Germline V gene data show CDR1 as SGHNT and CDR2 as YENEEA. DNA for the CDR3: TGTGCCAGCAGCCCCCCGATAGGGAATGAGCAGTTCTTC. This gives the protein CASSPPIGNEQFF.

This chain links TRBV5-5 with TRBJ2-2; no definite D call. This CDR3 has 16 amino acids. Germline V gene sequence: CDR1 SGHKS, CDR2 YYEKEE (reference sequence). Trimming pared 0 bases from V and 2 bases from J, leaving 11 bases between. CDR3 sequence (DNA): TGTGCCAGCAGCTTGGGCTGGGGTCCAAACACCGGGGAGCTGTTTTTT. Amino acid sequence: CASSLGWGPNTGELFF.

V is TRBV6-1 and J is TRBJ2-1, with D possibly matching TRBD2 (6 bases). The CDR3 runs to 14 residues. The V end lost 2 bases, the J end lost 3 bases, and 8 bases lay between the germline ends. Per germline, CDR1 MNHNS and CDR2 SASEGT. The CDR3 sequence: CASSELGGYNEQFF. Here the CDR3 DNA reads TGTGCCAGCAGTGAACTCGGGGGCTACAATGAGCAGTTCTTC.

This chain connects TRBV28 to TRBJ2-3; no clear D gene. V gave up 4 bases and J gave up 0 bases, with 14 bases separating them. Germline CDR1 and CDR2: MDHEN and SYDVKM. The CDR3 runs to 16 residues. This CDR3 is CASSSLSRLSTDTQYF. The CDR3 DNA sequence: TGTGCCAGCAGTTCTCTAAGTCGACTCAGCACAGATACGCAGTATTTT. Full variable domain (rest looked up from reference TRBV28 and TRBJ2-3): DVKVTQSSRYLVKRTGEKVFLECVQDMDHENMFWYRQDPGLGLRLIYFSYDVKMKEKGDIPEGYSVSREKKERFSLILESASTNQTSMYLCASSSLSRLSTDTQYFGPGTRLTVL.

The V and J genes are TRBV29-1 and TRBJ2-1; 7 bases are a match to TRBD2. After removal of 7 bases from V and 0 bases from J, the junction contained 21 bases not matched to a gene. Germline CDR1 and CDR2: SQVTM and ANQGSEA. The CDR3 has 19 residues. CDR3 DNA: TGCAGCGCCGTCGTCTCGATTGGTTCGGGAGGCCTCTCCTACAATGAGCAGTTCTTC. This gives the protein CSAVVSIGSGGLSYNEQFF.

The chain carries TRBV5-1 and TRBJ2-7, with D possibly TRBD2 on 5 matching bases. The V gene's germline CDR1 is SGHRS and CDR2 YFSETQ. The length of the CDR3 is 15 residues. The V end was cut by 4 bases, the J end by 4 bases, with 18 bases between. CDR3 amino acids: CASSLGRGIGYEQYF. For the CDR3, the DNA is TGCGCCAGCAGCCTGGGTCGGGGTATAGGGTACGAGCAGTACTTC. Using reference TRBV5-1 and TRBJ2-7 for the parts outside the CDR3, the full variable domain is KAGVTQTPRYLIKTRGQQVTLSCSPISGHRSVSWYQQTPGQGLQFLFEYFSETQRNKGNFPGRFSGRQFSNSRSEMNVSTLELGDSALYLCASSLGRGIGYEQYFGPGTRLTVT.

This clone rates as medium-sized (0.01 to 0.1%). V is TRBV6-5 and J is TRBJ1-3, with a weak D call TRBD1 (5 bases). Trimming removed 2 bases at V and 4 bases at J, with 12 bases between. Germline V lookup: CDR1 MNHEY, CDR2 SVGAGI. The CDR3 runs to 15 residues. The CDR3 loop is CASSYATGRGNTIYF. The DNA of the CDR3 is TGTGCCAGCAGTTACGCTACAGGTAGAGGAAACACCATATATTTT.